This TCR beta chain stems from a study of cytomegalovirus exposure and HLA in healthy donors. Vbeta (60) and Jbeta (13) primers were used in the PCR. Measured with immunoSEQ multiplex PCR; TCRdb has only the in-frame clones, and not every one. The sample includes approximately 190,000 clones. In the case of this clone: Antigen unknown.

Germline CDR1 MNHNS, CDR2 SASEGT. The CDR3 is made up of 14 amino acids. The J segment lost 8 bases and the V segment lost 6 bases, leaving 10 bases of the junction unmatched. Study-wide results and caveats: TCR sequences were mostly rare, though some public TCRs occurred in many donors. Analyzed later, association rates of TCRs varied across HLA loci, with DRB1 most and HLA-C fewest. Prior analysis indicated that the majority of TCR beta V segments exhibited productivity approximately 87% or approximately 30% of the time.

The sequencing sample was made of PBMCs. V gene TRBV6-1 combines with J gene TRBJ1-2; TRBD1 agrees at 9 bases. This receptor was obtained from a man younger than 40 in good health and CMV-seronegative. The CDR3 sequence: CASSSGQGIGGYTF. The CDR3 DNA reads as TGTGCCAGCAGCTCCGGACAGGGGATCGGAGGCTACACCTTC.